This T cell receptor (beta chain) was profiled in a study of T cells in Graves' hyperthyroidism and ophthalmopathy. Study background: Peripheral blood was obtained at initial diagnosis, preceding any treatment.

Study outcomes and limitations: Peripheral blood also featured most of the thyroid clonotypes expanded above 0.001.

There were TCR beta CDR3 regions amplified from RNA transcripts. With the HTBI primer set, the TCR CDR3 went through a first round of RT-PCR. Using its own MiXCR run on the multiplex PCR reads, TCRdb lists one record per CDR3 protein. The data contain hundreds of thousands of distinct CDR3 sequences, about two fifths of them singletons. The CDR3 totals 15 residues. The germline CDR1 and CDR2 sequences are SGHDT and YYEEEE. Subjects aged 18 to 65 presented with newly diagnosed hyperthyroidism of less than 2 months' duration. The study left out patients who had uncontrolled infection, other autoimmune disease, pregnancy or lactation. Note on this clonotype: The antigen is unknown. One end of the junction fails to match germline, which may point to a read error.

This chain connects TRBV5-6 to TRBJ2-5; maybe TRBD2 (5 bases). The sequence came from a man between 18 and 29 years old with Graves' hyperthyroidism. The sequenced sample was blood. CDR3 in amino acids: CASSLEGVTGETQNF. The CDR3 region has the DNA TGTGCCAGCAGCTTGGAGGGAGTGACTGGAGAGACCCAGAACTTC. The complete variable domain, with remaining parts taken from reference TRBV5-6 and TRBJ2-5, reads DAGVTQSPTHLIKTRGQQVTLRCSPKSGHDTVSWYQQALGQGPQFIFQYYEEEERQRGNFPDRFSGHQFPNYSSELNVNALLLGDSALYLCASSLEGVTGETQNFGPGTRLLVL.